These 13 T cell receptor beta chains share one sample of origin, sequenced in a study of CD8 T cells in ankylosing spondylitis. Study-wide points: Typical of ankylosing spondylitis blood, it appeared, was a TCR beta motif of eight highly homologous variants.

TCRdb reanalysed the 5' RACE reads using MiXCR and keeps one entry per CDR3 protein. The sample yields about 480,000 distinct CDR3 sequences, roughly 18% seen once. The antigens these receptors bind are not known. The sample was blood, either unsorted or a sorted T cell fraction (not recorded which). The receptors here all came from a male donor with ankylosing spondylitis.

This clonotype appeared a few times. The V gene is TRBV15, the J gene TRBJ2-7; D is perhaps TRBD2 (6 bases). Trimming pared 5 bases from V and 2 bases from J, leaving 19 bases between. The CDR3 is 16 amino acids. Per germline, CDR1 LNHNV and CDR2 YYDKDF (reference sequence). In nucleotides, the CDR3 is TGTGCCACCAGCGGCCCTTTGGCGGGGAATACCTACGAGCAGTACTTC. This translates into CATSGPLAGNTYEQYF.

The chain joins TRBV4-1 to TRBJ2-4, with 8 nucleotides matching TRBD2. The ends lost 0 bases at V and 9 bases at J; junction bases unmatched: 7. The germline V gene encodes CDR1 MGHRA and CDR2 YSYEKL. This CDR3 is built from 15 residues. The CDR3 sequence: CASSQEGAGGRIQYF. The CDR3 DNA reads TGCGCCAGCAGCCAAGAGGGGGCGGGAGGCCGCATTCAGTACTTC.

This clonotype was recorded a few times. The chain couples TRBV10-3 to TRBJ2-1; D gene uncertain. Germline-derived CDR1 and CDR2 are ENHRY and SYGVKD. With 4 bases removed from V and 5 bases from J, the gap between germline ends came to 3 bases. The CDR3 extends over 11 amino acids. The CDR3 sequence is CAISGHNEQFF. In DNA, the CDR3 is TGTGCCATCAGTGGACACAATGAGCAGTTCTTC.

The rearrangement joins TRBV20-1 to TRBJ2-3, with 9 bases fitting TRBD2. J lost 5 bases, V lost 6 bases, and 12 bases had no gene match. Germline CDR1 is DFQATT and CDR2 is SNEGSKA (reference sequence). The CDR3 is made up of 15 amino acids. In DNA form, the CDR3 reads TGCAGTGCCAACCGAGCGGGGGGTGGGGAAGATACGCAGTATTTT. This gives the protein CSANRAGGGEDTQYF.

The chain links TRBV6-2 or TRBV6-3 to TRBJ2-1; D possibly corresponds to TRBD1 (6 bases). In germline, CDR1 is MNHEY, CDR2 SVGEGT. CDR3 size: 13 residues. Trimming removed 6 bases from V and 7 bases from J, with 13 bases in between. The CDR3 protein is CASSYYRENEQFF. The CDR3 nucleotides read TGTGCCAGCAGCTATTACAGGGAAAATGAGCAGTTCTTC.

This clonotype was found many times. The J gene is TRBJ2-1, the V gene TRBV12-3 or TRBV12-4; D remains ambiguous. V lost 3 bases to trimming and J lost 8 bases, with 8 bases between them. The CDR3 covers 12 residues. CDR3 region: CASSFPWDEQFF. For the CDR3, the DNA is TGTGCCAGCAGTTTTCCGTGGGATGAGCAGTTCTTC.

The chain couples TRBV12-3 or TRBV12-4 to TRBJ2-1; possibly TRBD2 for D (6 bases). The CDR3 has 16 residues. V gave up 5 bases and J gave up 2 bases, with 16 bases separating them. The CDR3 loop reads CASSSRGTRTYNEQFF. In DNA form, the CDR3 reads TGTGCCAGCAGTAGCCGCGGGACCCGGACCTACAATGAGCAGTTCTTC.

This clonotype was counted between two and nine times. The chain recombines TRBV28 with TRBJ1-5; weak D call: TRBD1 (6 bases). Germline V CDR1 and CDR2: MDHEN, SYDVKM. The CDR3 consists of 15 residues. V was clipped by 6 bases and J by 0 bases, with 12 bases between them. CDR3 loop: CASSRGQYSNQPQHF. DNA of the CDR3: TGTGCCAGCAGCCGAGGACAGTATAGCAATCAGCCCCAGCATTTT.

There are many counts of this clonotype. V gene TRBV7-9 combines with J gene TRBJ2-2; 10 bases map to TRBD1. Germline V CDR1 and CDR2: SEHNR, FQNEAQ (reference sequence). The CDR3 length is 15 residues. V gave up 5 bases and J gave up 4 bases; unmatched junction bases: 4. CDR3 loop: CASSRGQGSTGELFF. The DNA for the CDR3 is TGTGCCAGCAGCCGGGGACAGGGGAGCACCGGGGAGCTGTTTTTT.

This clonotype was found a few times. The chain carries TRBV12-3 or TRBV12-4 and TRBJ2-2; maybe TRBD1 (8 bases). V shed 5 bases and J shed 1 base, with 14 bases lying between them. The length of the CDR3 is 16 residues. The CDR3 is CASSSGTGQNTGELFF. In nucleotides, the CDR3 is TGTGCCAGCAGTAGCGGGACAGGTCAGAACACCGGGGAGCTGTTTTTT.

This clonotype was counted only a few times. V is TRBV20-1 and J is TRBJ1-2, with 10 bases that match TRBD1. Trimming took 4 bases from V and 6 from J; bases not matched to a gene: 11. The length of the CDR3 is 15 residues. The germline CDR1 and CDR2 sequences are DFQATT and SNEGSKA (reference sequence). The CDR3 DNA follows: TGCAGTGCTAAAAGACAGGGGGCGCGTGAGAATGGCTACACCTTC. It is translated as CSAKRQGARENGYTF.

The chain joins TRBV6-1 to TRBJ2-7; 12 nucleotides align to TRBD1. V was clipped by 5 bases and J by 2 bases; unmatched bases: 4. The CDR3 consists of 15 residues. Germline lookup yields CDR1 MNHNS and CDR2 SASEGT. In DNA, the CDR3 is TGTGCCAGCAGTCGGGGACAGGGGGCAACCTACGAGCAGTACTTC. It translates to CASSRGQGATYEQYF.

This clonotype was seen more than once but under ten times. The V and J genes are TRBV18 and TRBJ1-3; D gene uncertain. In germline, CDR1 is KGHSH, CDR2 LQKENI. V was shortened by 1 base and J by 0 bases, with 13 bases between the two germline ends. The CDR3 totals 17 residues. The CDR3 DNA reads TGTGCCAGCTCACCACTGAAAGAGGTTAACTCTGGAAACACCATATATTTT. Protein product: CASSPLKEVNSGNTIYF.